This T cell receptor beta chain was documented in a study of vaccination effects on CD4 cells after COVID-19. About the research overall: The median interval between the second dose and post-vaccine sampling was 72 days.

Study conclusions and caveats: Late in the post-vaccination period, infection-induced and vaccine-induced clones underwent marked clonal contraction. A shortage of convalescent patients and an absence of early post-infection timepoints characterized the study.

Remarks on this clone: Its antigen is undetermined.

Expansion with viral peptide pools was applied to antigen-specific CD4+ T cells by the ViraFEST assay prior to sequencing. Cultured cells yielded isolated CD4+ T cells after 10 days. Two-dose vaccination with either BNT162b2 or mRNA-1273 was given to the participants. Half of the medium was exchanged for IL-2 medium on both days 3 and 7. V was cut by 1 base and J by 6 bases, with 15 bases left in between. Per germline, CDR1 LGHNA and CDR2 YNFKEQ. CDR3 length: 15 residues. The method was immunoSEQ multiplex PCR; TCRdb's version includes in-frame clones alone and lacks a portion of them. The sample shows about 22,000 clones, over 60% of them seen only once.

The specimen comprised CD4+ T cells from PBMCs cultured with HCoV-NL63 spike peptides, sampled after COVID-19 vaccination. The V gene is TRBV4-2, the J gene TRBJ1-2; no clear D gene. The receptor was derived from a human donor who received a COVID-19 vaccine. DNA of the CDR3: TGTGCCAGCAGCCAAGGGACCCCCGGTGGAGATGGCTACACCTTC. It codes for CASSQGTPGGDGYTF.